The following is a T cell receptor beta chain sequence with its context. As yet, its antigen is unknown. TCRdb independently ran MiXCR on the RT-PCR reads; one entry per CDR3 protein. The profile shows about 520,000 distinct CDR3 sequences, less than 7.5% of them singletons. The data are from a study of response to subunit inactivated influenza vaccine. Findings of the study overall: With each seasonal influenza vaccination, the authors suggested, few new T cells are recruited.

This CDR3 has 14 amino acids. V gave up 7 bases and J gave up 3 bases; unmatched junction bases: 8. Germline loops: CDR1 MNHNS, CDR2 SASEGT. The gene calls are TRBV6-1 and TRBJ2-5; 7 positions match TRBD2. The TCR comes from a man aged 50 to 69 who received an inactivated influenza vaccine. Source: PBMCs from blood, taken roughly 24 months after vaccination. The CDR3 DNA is TGTGCCAGCATCTTCACAGCGGGGAAAGAGACCCAGTACTTC. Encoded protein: CASIFTAGKETQYF.